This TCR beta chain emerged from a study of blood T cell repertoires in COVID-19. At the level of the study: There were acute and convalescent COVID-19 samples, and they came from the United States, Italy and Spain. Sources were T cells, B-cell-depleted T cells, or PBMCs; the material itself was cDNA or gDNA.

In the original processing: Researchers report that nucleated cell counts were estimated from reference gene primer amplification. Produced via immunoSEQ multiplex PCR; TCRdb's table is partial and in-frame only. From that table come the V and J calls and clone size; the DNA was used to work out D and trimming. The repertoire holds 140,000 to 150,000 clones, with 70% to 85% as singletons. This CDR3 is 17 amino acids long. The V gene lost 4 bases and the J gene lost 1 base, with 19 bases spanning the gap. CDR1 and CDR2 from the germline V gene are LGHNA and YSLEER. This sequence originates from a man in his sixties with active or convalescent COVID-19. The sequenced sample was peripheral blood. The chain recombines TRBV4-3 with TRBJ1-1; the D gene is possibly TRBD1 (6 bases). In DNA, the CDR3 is TGCGCCAGCAGCCGGAATACCGGGACACATACGAACACTGAAGCTTTCTTT. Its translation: CASSRNTGTHTNTEAFF.